A single sample is the source of the 24 T cell receptor beta chains below, sequenced in a study of blood T cell repertoires in COVID-19. Sequencing was performed with immunoSEQ multiplex PCR; in TCRdb, only in-frame clones are kept and a portion is missing. In the table there are 250,000 to 300,000 clones, nearly 90% of which are singletons. Sequences were obtained from PBMCs or T cells enriched from blood (not recorded which). Receptors were obtained from a woman aged 55-69 years who had recovered from COVID-19.

The genes are TRBV19 and TRBJ1-5; 9 bases match TRBD1. This CDR3 spans 17 amino acids. Germline V lookup: CDR1 LNHDA, CDR2 SQIVND (reference sequence). V shed 3 bases and J 6 bases; nucleotides not matched to a gene: 12. The CDR3 loop is CASSIGDRVWVSQPQHF. The CDR3 coding sequence is TGTGCCAGTAGTATCGGGGACAGGGTATGGGTAAGTCAGCCCCAGCATTTT.

This chain uses TRBV3-1 (or the pseudogene TRBV3-2) with TRBJ1-3; D gene ambiguous. This CDR3 region has 15 residues. Germline loops: CDR1 LGHDT, CDR2 YNNKEL (reference sequence). V was shortened by 1 base and J by 1 base, with 8 bases between the two germline ends. CDR3 sequence (DNA): TGTGCCAGCAGCCAAGTTTATCCTTCTGGAAACACCATATATTTT. Translation gives CASSQVYPSGNTIYF.

The chain carries TRBV10-1 and TRBJ2-1; TRBD2 agrees at 9 bases. The germline V gene encodes CDR1 WNHNN and CDR2 SYGVQD (reference sequence). After removal of 6 bases from V and 1 base from J, the junction contained 7 bases not matched to a gene. The CDR3 runs 16 residues. The CDR3 coding sequence is TGCGCCAGCAGCGCCTATAGCGGGAGTTCCTACAATGAGCAGTTCTTC. Translated: CASSAYSGSSYNEQFF.

This chain links TRBV30 with TRBJ2-3; D might be TRBD2 (6 bases). This CDR3 comprises 14 residues. Germline-derived CDR1 and CDR2 are GTSNPN and SVGIG (reference sequence). V was clipped by 1 base and J by 1 base, with 9 bases between them. The CDR3 DNA is TGTGCCTGGAGTGGTGCTAGCGGCACAGATACGCAGTATTTT. Translated, it gives CAWSGASGTDTQYF.

The genes are TRBV11-3 and TRBJ1-3; D not resolved. The CDR3 is made up of 12 amino acids. CDR1 SGHNT and CDR2 YENEEA come from the germline V gene. Trimming took 8 bases from V and 0 from J, leaving 5 bases between them. The DNA for the CDR3 is TGTGCCAGCGACAACTCTGGAAACACCATATATTTT. Translating gives CASDNSGNTIYF.

The genes are TRBV5-1 and TRBJ1-2, with 8 bases that match TRBD1. The ends lost 2 bases at V and 4 bases at J; junction bases unmatched: 4. This CDR3 has 14 amino acids. CDR1 is SGHRS, CDR2 YFSETQ, per germline. Here the CDR3 DNA reads TGCGCCAGCAGCTTAGGACAGGGTAGCTATGGCTACACCTTC. It yields the protein CASSLGQGSYGYTF.

The chain couples TRBV11-2 to TRBJ2-7; no clear D. Trimming cost V 5 bases and J 1 base, with 12 bases left between them. The germline CDR1 and CDR2 sequences are SGHAT and FQNNGV. The CDR3 runs to 14 residues. CDR3 DNA: TGTGCCAGCAGCCCCCCCCTTTCTTCCTACGAGCAGTACTTC. Its translation is CASSPPLSSYEQYF.

V usage is TRBV19 and J usage is TRBJ2-6; possibly TRBD1 for D (6 bases). The V gene's germline CDR1 is LNHDA and CDR2 SQIVND (reference sequence). The CDR3 covers 15 residues. V lost 3 bases and J 2 bases, leaving 8 bases between the germline ends. CDR3 bases: TGTGCCAGTAGTATTGGGACACCTGGGGCCAACGTCCTGACTTTC. Its translation is CASSIGTPGANVLTF.

The chain carries TRBV10-2 and TRBJ2-1; maybe TRBD2 (5 bases). V lost 6 bases and J lost 3, with 6 bases in between. The length of the CDR3 is 12 residues. CDR1 WSHSY and CDR2 SAAADI come from the germline V gene. Here the CDR3 reads CASRRDYNEQFF. CDR3 sequence (DNA): TGCGCCAGCAGGAGGGACTACAATGAGCAGTTCTTC.

V and J are TRBV5-1 and TRBJ2-7; 8 positions agree with TRBD2. Germline V gene lookup returns CDR1 SGHRS and CDR2 YFSETQ. This CDR3 is built from 14 residues. The ends lost 6 bases at V and 5 bases at J; junction bases unmatched: 10. The CDR3: CASTRTGGADEQYF. As DNA, the CDR3 is TGCGCCAGCACCAGAACGGGGGGGGCAGACGAGCAGTACTTC.

This chain links TRBV19 with TRBJ1-2, with 7 bases aligning to TRBD1. CDR3 length: 12 amino acids. Trimming removed 8 bases from V and 5 bases from J; junction bases left unmatched: 5. Germline V gene data show CDR1 as LNHDA and CDR2 as SQIVND (reference sequence). This chain's CDR3 is CASSKQGYGYTF. DNA of the CDR3: TGTGCCAGTTCCAAACAGGGGTATGGCTACACCTTC.

This clone was picked up a small number of times. V usage is TRBV4-1 and J usage is TRBJ2-7; D is unclear. The V end was cut by 0 bases, the J end by 4 bases, with 7 bases between. The CDR3 is 13 residues long. In germline, CDR1 is MGHRA, CDR2 YSYEKL. CDR3 coding DNA: TGCGCCAGCAGCCAAGATTCAGGTTACGAGCAGTACTTC. Translating gives CASSQDSGYEQYF.

The chain links TRBV29-1 to TRBJ2-2; no reliable D call. This CDR3 is built from 12 residues. Trimming took 3 bases from V and 5 from J, leaving 7 bases between them. CDR1 and CDR2 from the germline V gene are SQVTM and ANQGSEA. The CDR3 DNA reads as TGCAGCGTTGAGGTTCTAACCGGGGAGCTGTTTTTT. This codes for CSVEVLTGELFF.

Ten or more counts support this clone. The V and J genes are TRBV7-9 and TRBJ2-3; 10 bases map to TRBD2. Germline V gene data show CDR1 as SEHNR and CDR2 as FQNEAQ (reference sequence). The CDR3 is 14 amino acids. The trim removed 5 bases at V and 4 bases at J, leaving 3 bases unmatched. For the CDR3, the DNA is TGTGCCAGCAGCGAGCGGGGGGGCGCAGATACGCAGTATTTT. It specifies CASSERGGADTQYF.

J is TRBJ1-6 and V is TRBV19; D is possibly TRBD1 (5 bases). The V gene lost 2 bases and the J gene lost 8 bases, with 10 bases spanning the gap. Germline V gene data show CDR1 as LNHDA and CDR2 as SQIVND (reference sequence). CDR3 size: 14 residues. Written as DNA, the CDR3 is TGTGCCAGTAGTATATCCAGGGCAGATTCACCCCTCCACTTT. Translation gives CASSISRADSPLHF.

This sequence joins TRBV19 and TRBJ2-7; D perhaps matches TRBD1 (5 bases). The V end lost 6 bases, the J end lost 0 bases, and 18 bases lay between the germline ends. The CDR3 loop spans 16 amino acids. In germline, CDR1 is LNHDA, CDR2 SQIVND (reference sequence). CDR3 sequence reads: CASSRGQALSSYEQYF. CDR3 nucleotide sequence: TGTGCCAGTAGCCGCGGACAAGCCCTGAGCTCCTACGAGCAGTACTTC.

CDR3 protein: CASSILGGTYEQYF. In DNA form, the CDR3 reads TGTGCCAGTAGTATTCTCGGCGGAACCTACGAGCAGTACTTC. This chain uses TRBV19 with TRBJ2-7, with D hard to call. Germline CDR1 is LNHDA and CDR2 is SQIVND (reference sequence). Trimming stripped 3 bases from V and 2 bases from J, with 11 bases between. The CDR3 sequence is 14 residues long.

The chain combines TRBV5-4 with TRBJ1-4; 7 bases agree with TRBD1. After removal of 4 bases from V and 5 bases from J, the junction contained 5 bases not matched to a gene. The CDR3 extends over 14 amino acids. Germline loops: CDR1 SGHNT, CDR2 YYREEE (reference sequence). The CDR3 here is CASSRGTENEKLFF. CDR3 bases: TGTGCCAGCAGCAGAGGGACAGAAAATGAAAAACTGTTTTTT.

The chain carries TRBV19 and TRBJ2-1; D possibly corresponds to TRBD2 (6 bases). CDR1 LNHDA and CDR2 SQIVND come from the germline V gene (reference sequence). With 3 bases removed from V and 8 bases from J, the gap between germline ends came to 26 bases. CDR3 length equals 18 residues. Here the CDR3 DNA reads TGTGCCAGTAGTATCTTCTCTCACAAGGGACTCATTGGTTATGAGCAGTTCTTC. It codes for CASSIFSHKGLIGYEQFF.

The chain carries TRBV7-2 and TRBJ2-3, with 8 bases fitting TRBD2. The CDR3 sequence is 15 residues long. V shed 3 bases and J 5 bases; nucleotides not matched to a gene: 7. Germline V gene lookup returns CDR1 SGHTA and CDR2 FQGNSA. CDR3 loop: CASSLGSGRVDTQYF. CDR3 bases: TGTGCCAGCAGCTTGGGAAGCGGGAGAGTAGATACGCAGTATTTT.

This chain links TRBV15 with TRBJ1-4; no definite D call. The CDR3 totals 15 residues. Germline V gene lookup returns CDR1 LNHNV and CDR2 YYDKDF (reference sequence). V was cut by 2 bases and J by 4 bases, with 11 bases left in between. The CDR3: CATSRLGRLNEKLFF. In DNA, the CDR3 is TGTGCCACCAGCAGACTCGGTCGCCTTAATGAAAAACTGTTTTTT.

The V and J genes are TRBV9 and TRBJ1-2; perhaps TRBD1 as D (6 bases). CDR3 length equals 13 residues. Germline CDR1 SGDLS, CDR2 YYNGEE. V lost 4 bases to trimming and J lost 2 bases, with 9 bases between them. In DNA, the CDR3 is TGTGCCAGCAGCCGGACAGAGAACTATGGCTACACCTTC. This translates into CASSRTENYGYTF.

The CDR3 loop is CASSQGMLAGVYEQFF. The CDR3 nucleotides are TGTGCCAGCAGCCAAGGTATGCTAGCGGGAGTCTATGAGCAGTTCTTC. This chain connects TRBV3-1 (or the pseudogene TRBV3-2) to TRBJ2-1; 10 bases align to TRBD2. From germline, CDR1 is LGHDT and CDR2 YNNKEL (reference sequence). This CDR3 spans 16 amino acids. V lost 1 base, J lost 8 bases, and 8 bases stayed unmatched.

This chain joins TRBV29-1 and TRBJ2-5; 7 nucleotides align to TRBD1. Per the germline V gene, CDR1 is SQVTM and CDR2 is ANQGSEA. With V trimmed by 6 bases and J by 9 bases, 13 bases remained unmatched. The length of the CDR3 is 13 residues. CDR3 in amino acids: CSVGTGTERAQYF. The CDR3 DNA follows: TGCAGCGTCGGAACCGGGACAGAAAGGGCCCAGTACTTC.